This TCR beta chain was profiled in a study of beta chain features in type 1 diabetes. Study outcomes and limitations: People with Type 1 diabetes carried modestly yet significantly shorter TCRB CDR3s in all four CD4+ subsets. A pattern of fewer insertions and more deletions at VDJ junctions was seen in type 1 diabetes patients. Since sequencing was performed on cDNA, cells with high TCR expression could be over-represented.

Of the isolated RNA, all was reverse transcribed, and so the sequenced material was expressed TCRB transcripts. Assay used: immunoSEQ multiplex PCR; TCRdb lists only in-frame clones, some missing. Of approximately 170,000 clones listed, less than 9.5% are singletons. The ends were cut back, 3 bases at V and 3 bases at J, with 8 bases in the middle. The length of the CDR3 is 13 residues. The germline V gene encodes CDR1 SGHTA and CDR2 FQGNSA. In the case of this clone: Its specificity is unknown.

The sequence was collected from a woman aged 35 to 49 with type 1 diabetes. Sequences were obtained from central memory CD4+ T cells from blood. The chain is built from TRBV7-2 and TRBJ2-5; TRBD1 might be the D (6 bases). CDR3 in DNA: TGTGCCAGCAGCTTCGCAGGGGAAGAGACCCAGTACTTC. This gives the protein CASSFAGEETQYF.